These 17 T cell receptor beta chains were sequenced from one sample in a study of blood T cells in healthy people across ages. Primers used in a second PCR of roughly 7 to 11 cycles were a sample-barcoded 5' primer and a J-beta primer mix. TCRdb reprocessed the 5' RACE reads via MiXCR and lists one record per CDR3 protein. The data show around 870,000 distinct CDR3 sequences, 29% seen once. The specimen sequenced was blood. These receptors were obtained from a woman of 80 years or more in good health.

This clonotype has a count of ten or more. The V call is TRBV7-6, the J call TRBJ2-3; either TRBD1 or TRBD2 may supply D (6 bases each). Germline V gives CDR1 SGHVS, CDR2 FNYEAQ. This CDR3 contains 17 residues. The V end was cut by 5 bases, the J end by 1 base, with 19 bases between. CDR3: CASSKLLGGLGTDTQYF. The CDR3 coding sequence is TGTGCCAGCAGCAAACTGTTAGGGGGGCTCGGCACAGATACGCAGTATTTT.

Many counts were recorded for this clonotype. The CDR3 region has the DNA TGTGCCAGCAGTTACCACAGGGGGCCCTCGATTTCCGAGCAGTACTTC. Protein sequence: CASSYHRGPSISEQYF. The J gene is TRBJ2-7, the V gene TRBV6-8; 9 positions match TRBD1. The CDR3 is 16 amino acids. Germline CDR1 is MNHGY and CDR2 is SAAAGT. The J segment lost 6 bases and the V segment lost 2 bases, leaving 11 bases of the junction unmatched.

This clonotype was recorded many times. The chain has TRBV20-1 and TRBJ2-6, with a tentative D call TRBD2 (6 bases). Germline V gives CDR1 DFQATT, CDR2 SNEGSKA (reference sequence). This CDR3 is built from 16 residues. Trimming removed 5 bases at V and 2 bases at J, with 16 bases between. CDR3 coding DNA: TGCAGTGCTGTAGGAGGGACCGGGCCTGGGGCCAACGTCCTGACTTTC. Translating it yields CSAVGGTGPGANVLTF.

This clonotype was recorded at least ten times. The CDR3 spells CASSSGLAGLYNEQFF. CDR3 bases: TGTGCCAGCTCATCCGGACTAGCGGGCCTCTACAATGAGCAGTTCTTC. The chain combines TRBV18 with TRBJ2-1; TRBD2 agrees at 11 bases. V gave up 5 bases and J gave up 3 bases; unmatched junction bases: 6. The V gene's germline CDR1 is KGHSH and CDR2 LQKENI. This CDR3 is built from 16 residues.

The genes are TRBV7-2 and TRBJ1-6; 8 nucleotides match TRBD1. The CDR3 is made up of 16 amino acids. V trimming: 1 base; J trimming: 10 bases; junction bases outside the gene matches: 9. Germline CDR1 and CDR2: SGHTA and FQGNSA. In DNA, the CDR3 is TGTGCCAGCAGCTTAGAGGCTGTACAGGGGGGGTCACCCCTCCACTTT. Protein: CASSLEAVQGGSPLHF.

This clonotype was picked up a small number of times. The chain carries TRBV20-1 and TRBJ2-3, with TRBD1 matching over 8 bases. Germline V gene sequence: CDR1 DFQATT, CDR2 SNEGSKA (reference sequence). This CDR3 comprises 13 residues. V lost 8 bases and J lost 5; bases outside the gene matches: 9. The CDR3 sequence is CSSSQGAEDTQYF. CDR3 DNA sequence: TGCAGTTCATCGCAGGGGGCAGAAGATACGCAGTATTTT.

This clonotype appeared a few times. The V gene is TRBV7-2, the J gene TRBJ1-6, with D hard to call. Germline V gives CDR1 SGHTA, CDR2 FQGNSA. V was trimmed by 4 bases and J by 9 bases, leaving 13 bases between them. The CDR3 consists of 14 residues. CDR3 DNA sequence: TGTGCCAGCAGCTCCCGCCGAGGGTTTTCACCCCTCCACTTT. As protein: CASSSRRGFSPLHF.

This clonotype was seen repeatedly, ten times or more. The chain employs TRBV4-3 and TRBJ2-3; 8 bases are shared with TRBD2. J was trimmed by 2 bases and V by 1 base; bases with no gene match: 11. CDR3 length: 18 residues. In germline, CDR1 is LGHNA, CDR2 YSLEER. The CDR3: CASSQGLAGGFVTDTQYF. Here the CDR3 DNA reads TGCGCCAGCAGCCAAGGGTTGGCGGGGGGCTTTGTCACAGATACGCAGTATTTT.

This clonotype was seen repeatedly, ten times or more. The V call is TRBV7-2, the J call TRBJ2-1; a weak D match, TRBD2 (6 bases). V was shortened by 0 bases and J by 0 bases, with 15 bases between the two germline ends. Germline CDR1 reads SGHTA; CDR2 reads FQGNSA. This CDR3 has 18 residues. The CDR3 loop reads CASSLAPGLPISYNEQFF. DNA for the CDR3: TGTGCCAGCAGCTTAGCCCCGGGACTGCCGATCTCCTACAATGAGCAGTTCTTC. The variable domain in full, completed from reference TRBV7-2 and TRBJ2-1, reads GAGVSQSPSNKVTEKGKDVELRCDPISGHTALYWYRQSLGQGLEFLIYFQGNSAPDKSGLPSDRFSAERTGGSVSTLTIQRTQQEDSAVYLCASSLAPGLPISYNEQFFGPGTRLTVL.

This clonotype occurred a few times. V gene TRBV7-2 combines with J gene TRBJ1-5, with TRBD1 identical over 7 bases. Trimming cost V 0 bases and J 0 bases; bases outside gene matches: 2. The CDR3 spans 16 residues. The germline V gene has CDR1 SGHTA and CDR2 FQGNSA. CDR3 region: CASSLANRGSNQPQHF. DNA of the CDR3: TGTGCCAGCAGCTTAGCGAACAGGGGTAGCAATCAGCCCCAGCATTTT.

This clonotype was seen a few times. This CDR3 reads CATSVMAPGCNEQFF. The DNA for the CDR3 is TGTGCCACCAGTGTTATGGCCCCCGGGTGCAATGAGCAGTTCTTC. This chain joins TRBV24-1 and TRBJ2-1; D remains unclear. V lost 5 bases and J 6 bases, leaving 16 bases between the germline ends. Per germline, CDR1 KGHDR and CDR2 SFDVKD. The CDR3 is made up of 15 amino acids.

This clonotype was seen more than once but under ten times. This sequence joins TRBV6-1 and TRBJ2-1; D gene unclear. Germline CDR1 MNHNS, CDR2 SASEGT. The length of the CDR3 is 14 residues. V was cut by 10 bases and J by 0 bases, with 13 bases left in between. CDR3: CATDTLSSYNEQFF. In DNA, the CDR3 is TGTGCCACTGATACGCTGAGCTCCTACAATGAGCAGTTCTTC.

The chain has TRBV18 and TRBJ2-4; D is perhaps TRBD2 (6 bases). Deletions cut 3 bases from V and 0 bases from J, with 15 bases between. Looked up from germline, CDR1 is KGHSH and CDR2 is LQKENI. The CDR3 has 17 amino acids. The DNA of the CDR3 is TGTGCCAGCTCACCCGGCACGGGGACTTTAGCCAAAAACATTCAGTACTTC. Encoded protein: CASSPGTGTLAKNIQYF.

This clonotype was counted only a few times. A much larger clone differs by one base, so this may be a read error. The chain carries TRBV5-1 and TRBJ1-2, with TRBD1 matching over 7 bases. With 3 bases clipped from V and 6 bases from J, the junction kept 8 bases outside the gene matches. This CDR3 region has 14 residues. Per germline, CDR1 SGHRS and CDR2 YFSETQ. The CDR3 DNA reads as TGCGCCAGCAGCTGGGTTACAGGGGAAGATGGCTACACCTTC. Translation: CASSWVTGEDGYTF.

This clonotype was seen only a few times. The chain is built from TRBV12-3 or TRBV12-4 and TRBJ2-2; TRBD1 agrees at 7 bases. V lost 7 bases to trimming and J lost 3 bases; unmatched junction nucleotides: 5. The CDR3 extends over 14 amino acids. The CDR3 is CASKLGQHTGELFF. The CDR3 DNA sequence: TGTGCCAGCAAGTTGGGACAGCACACCGGGGAGCTGTTTTTT.

This clonotype was detected many times. V and J are TRBV7-9 and TRBJ2-5; D is possibly TRBD1 (6 bases). Germline V gene sequence: CDR1 SEHNR, CDR2 FQNEAQ (reference sequence). V lost 2 bases, J lost 4 bases, and 11 bases lay in between. CDR3 length: 14 amino acids. The CDR3 sequence is CASSLPQGGETQYF. For the CDR3, the DNA is TGTGCCAGCAGCTTACCACAGGGTGGAGAGACCCAGTACTTC.

V is TRBV7-2 and J is TRBJ1-1; D not resolved. CDR1 is SGHTA, CDR2 FQGNSA, per germline. The CDR3 is made up of 15 amino acids. The V gene lost 5 bases and the J gene lost 2 bases, with 15 bases spanning the gap. CDR3 residues: CASSENVQANTEAFF. The CDR3 region has the DNA TGTGCCAGCAGCGAAAACGTGCAGGCTAACACTGAAGCTTTCTTT.